This T cell receptor beta chain is drawn from a study of blood T cell repertoires in COVID-19 (dated by TCRdb to 2020 to 2022). Describing the broader study: Samples from collaborators originated in the United States, Italy and Spain and spanned both the acute and convalescent phases of COVID-19. The samples were drawn from the first 160 participants of the ongoing ImmuneRACE study and from more than 1,000 subjects provided by 6 global collaborators. Where HLA class I and class II types were available, the types were taken from metadata supplied by the sample provider, not from assay-based typing. The repertoires were made available in a free public database intended to serve as a resource for research on the immune response to SARS-CoV-2. The material from the prospective study consisted of cDNA or gDNA derived from T cells, B-cell-depleted T cells, or PBMCs. Sample metadata almost always included a de-identified subject ID, COVID-19 status, age in years and sex. Deeply sampled blood TCRbeta repertoires from subjects exposed to, actively infected with, or recovered from COVID-19 were included in the dataset.

The full study reports these points: Clinical and demographic metadata were provided uncurated, with the amount varying by source and participant.

Participants in the prospective study were enrolled through a virtual design, were aged roughly 18 to 90 years, and lived in under 25 United States geographic areas. In the prospective study, cohorts were assigned on the basis of participant-reported clinical history obtained from a screening survey and a study questionnaire. For ImmuneRACE Cohort 3, a participant was defined as recovered based on two consecutive negative NP/OP PCR tests, clearance by a healthcare professional, or resolution of symptoms. In the prospective study, mobile phlebotomists collected whole blood, serum and a nasopharyngeal or oropharyngeal swab from each participant. Participants in the prospective study had the option to provide additional blood draws and questionnaires over an approximately 2-month period. Before DNA extraction, blood samples from the prospective study were shipped at room temperature or frozen. V is cut back by 6 bases and J by 5 bases, with 11 bases in the junction unmatched. CDR1 and CDR2, per the germline V gene (reference sequence), are LNHDA and SQIVND. Including cysteine and phenylalanine, the CDR3 has 15 amino acids. This entry keeps only the CDR3 DNA: 45 bases, framed from base 1.

Comment on this clone: What antigen it recognizes has not been identified. Base quality data are lacking; no much larger clone is found one base away.

TCRbeta CDR3 regions were amplified from genomic DNA using the immunoSEQ Assay, a bias-controlled multiplex PCR. The original methods were these. Within the assay, amplification of reference gene primers was used to estimate how many nucleated cells each sample contained. Sequence reads were collapsed and filtered to measure the absolute abundance of every unique TCRbeta CDR3 rearrangement. Productive Simpson clonality was computed per sample as the square root of Simpson's diversity index over productive rearrangements. TCRdb carries this immuneACCESS record with in-frame sequences only. Its versions omit some clonotypes, under half of them owing to an unresolved V gene in the studies checked, with the rest unexplained. D and trimming come from the DNA, and the V and J calls and clone size come from that table. The sample table records over 150,000 clones; around 85% of these occur just once. The top ten clonotypes cover roughly 6% of the sample.

Sequenced: PBMCs or T cells enriched from blood (not recorded which). The chain is made from TRBV19 and TRBJ1-1, with TRBD1 identical over 8 junction bases. The TCR comes from a man between 35 and 55 years old who had recovered from COVID-19. The nucleotides read TGTGCCAGTAGAGACAGGGGTCGGTCGACGACTGAAGCTTTCTTT. Translated, this is CASRDRGRSTTEAFF.